Following are 2 T cell receptor beta chains from one sample sequenced in a study of T cell responses to AZD1222 COVID-19 vaccine. Sequencing was performed with immunoSEQ multiplex PCR; in TCRdb, only in-frame clones are kept and a portion is missing. The sample lists 85,000 to 130,000 clones, around 90% seen once, with approximately 5.4% in the top ten. The material sequenced was peripheral blood, taken on day 0 of AZD1222 vaccination. These receptors all come from an adult in good health.

The chain is built from TRBV6-6 and TRBJ2-7; maybe TRBD2 (7 bases). The CDR3 covers 14 residues. Germline values: CDR1 MNHNY, CDR2 SVGAGI (reference sequence). V was cut by 1 base and J by 7 bases, with 14 bases left in between. DNA of the CDR3: TGTGCCAGCAGTTACTACGGGGGGCCGGGGGAGCAGTACTTC. Translation gives CASSYYGGPGEQYF.

The V call is TRBV5-1, the J call TRBJ2-7; the D gene is possibly TRBD2 (6 bases). The CDR3 loop spans 15 amino acids. The V end lost 0 bases, the J end lost 3 bases, and 13 bases lay between the germline ends. Germline assignment: CDR1 SGHRS and CDR2 YFSETQ. The CDR3: CASSLGGGRLYEQYF. CDR3 nucleotides: TGCGCCAGCAGCTTGGGGGGTGGGAGGCTCTACGAGCAGTACTTC.